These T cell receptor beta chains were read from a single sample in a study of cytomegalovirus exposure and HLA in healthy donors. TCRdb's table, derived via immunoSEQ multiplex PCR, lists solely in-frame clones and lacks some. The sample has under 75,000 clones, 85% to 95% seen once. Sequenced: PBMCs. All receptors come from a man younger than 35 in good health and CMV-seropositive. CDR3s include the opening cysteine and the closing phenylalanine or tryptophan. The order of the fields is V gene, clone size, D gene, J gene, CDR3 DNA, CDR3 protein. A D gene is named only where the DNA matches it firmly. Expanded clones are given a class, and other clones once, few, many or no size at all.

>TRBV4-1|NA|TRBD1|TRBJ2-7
TGCGCCAGCAGCATTGACAGGGCCTACGAGCAGTACTTC
CASSIDRAYEQYF
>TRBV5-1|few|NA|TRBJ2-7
TGCGCCAGCAGCCTGGATGGAGTTTTGAGCCGCGAGCAGTACTTC
CASSLDGVLSREQYF
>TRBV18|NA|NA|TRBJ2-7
TGTGCCAGCTCACCACAGGGGCCGCCTCAGTACTTC
CASSPQGPPQYF
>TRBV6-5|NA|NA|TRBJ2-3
TGTGCCAGCAGTTACTCGAGGATAGCGGATACGCAGTATTTT
CASSYSRIADTQYF
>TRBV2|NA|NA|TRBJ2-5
TGTGCCAGCAGTGGAGTCAGGGGGGAGGAGACCCAGTACTTC
CASSGVRGEETQYF
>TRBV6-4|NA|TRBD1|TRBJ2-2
TGTGCCAGCAGTGCCCTTGGACAGGGGGCCGGCGGGGAGCTGTTTTTT
CASSALGQGAGGELFF
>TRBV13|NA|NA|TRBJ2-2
TGTGCCAGCAGCTTAGAGGGGGACAACACCGGGGAGCTGTTTTTT
CASSLEGDNTGELFF
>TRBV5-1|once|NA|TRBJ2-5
TGCGCCAGCAGCCTCACTAGTTACGAGACCCAGTACTTC
CASSLTSYETQYF
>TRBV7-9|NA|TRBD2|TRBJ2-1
TGTGCCAGCAGGAAGCGGGAGGGCCGTTCGGGTGAGCAGTTCTTC
CASRKREGRSGEQFF
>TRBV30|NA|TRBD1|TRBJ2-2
TGTGCCTGGAGTCCTACAGGGGGCGCGACCGGGGAGCTGTTTTTT
CAWSPTGGATGELFF
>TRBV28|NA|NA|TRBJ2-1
TGTGCCAGCAGGCTGTCCCTCGGGGGTGAGCAGTTCTTC
CASRLSLGGEQFF
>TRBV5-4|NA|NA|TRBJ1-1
TGTGCCAGCAGTTGGGCCGGGGGGAAGGACACTGAAGCTTTCTTT
CASSWAGGKDTEAFF
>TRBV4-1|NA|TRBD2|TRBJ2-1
TGCGCCAGCAGCCAAGCCCCTACTAGCGGGAGGTACAATGAGCAGTTCTTC
CASSQAPTSGRYNEQFF
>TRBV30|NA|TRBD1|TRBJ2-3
TGTGCCTGGAGTAGGGACAGCCCCACAGATACGCAGTATTTT
CAWSRDSPTDTQYF
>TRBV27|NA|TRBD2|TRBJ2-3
TGTGCCAGCAGTCCACAAGCGGGAGGGTTCACAGATACGCAGTATTTT
CASSPQAGGFTDTQYF
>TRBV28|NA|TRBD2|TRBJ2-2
TGTGCCAGCAGCTCCCCTGGGGCTAGCGGGAGGGCCTTTTATGGGGAGCTGTTTTTT
CASSSPGASGRAFYGELFF
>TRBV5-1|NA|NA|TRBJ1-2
TGCGCCAGCAGCTTGGGGGCCCCATCAGGGAACTATGGCTACACCTTC
CASSLGAPSGNYGYTF
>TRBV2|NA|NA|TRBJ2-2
TGTGCCAGCAGCCAGGGCAACGCCGGGGAGCTGTTTTTT
CASSQGNAGELFF
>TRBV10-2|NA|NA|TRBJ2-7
TGCGCCAGCAGTGAGTACCAGCTCGACGGGGATATCTTC
CASSEYQLDGDIF
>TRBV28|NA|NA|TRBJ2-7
TGTGCCAGCAGCCTCAGGGGTCAGGAGCAGTACTTC
CASSLRGQEQYF
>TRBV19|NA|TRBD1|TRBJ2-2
TGTGCCAGTAGTAGGGGACAGGGAATAAACGGGGAGCTGTTTTTT
CASSRGQGINGELFF
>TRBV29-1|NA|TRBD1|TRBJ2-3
TGCAGCGTTGAAGGGGGTATAGGGGGCAGATCGGATACGCAGTATTTT
CSVEGGIGGRSDTQYF